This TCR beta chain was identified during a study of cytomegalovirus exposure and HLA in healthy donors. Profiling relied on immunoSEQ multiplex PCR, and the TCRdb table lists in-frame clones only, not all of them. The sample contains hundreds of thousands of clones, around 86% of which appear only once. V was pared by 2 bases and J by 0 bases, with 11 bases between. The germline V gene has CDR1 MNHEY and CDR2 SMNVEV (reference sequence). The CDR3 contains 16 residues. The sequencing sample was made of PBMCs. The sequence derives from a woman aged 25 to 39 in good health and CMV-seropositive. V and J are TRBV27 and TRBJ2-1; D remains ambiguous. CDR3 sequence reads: CASSLRASSSYNEQFF. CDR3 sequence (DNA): TGTGCCAGCAGTTTAAGAGCGTCGAGCTCCTACAATGAGCAGTTCTTC.